This T cell receptor beta chain derives from a study of CD8+CD57+ T cells in acquired aplastic anemia. Overall study context: Healthy CD8+ samples averaged about 11.0 million reads. Study-wide results and caveats: Both patients and controls carried the same twenty-nine CD8+ CDR3 sequences.

Genomic DNA, serving as template, underwent TCR beta VDJ and CDR3 profiling. TCRdb fed the reads into MiXCR, producing one record per CDR3 protein. The sample contains 400,000 to 450,000 distinct CDR3 sequences, approximately 70% of which appear only once. Germline assignment: CDR1 SGHAT and CDR2 FQNNGV. This CDR3 contains 15 residues. V was pared by 0 bases and J by 5 bases, with 13 bases between. The sample holds many counts of this clonotype. Its target is unknown. J is TRBJ2-5 and V is TRBV11-2; perhaps D is TRBD1 or TRBD2 (5 bases each). Specimen: sorted CD4+, CD8+, or CD8+CD57+ T cells (not recorded which) from PBMCs. The TCR comes from a human donor in good health, serving as a control. CDR3 loop: CASSLDGARGETQYF. CDR3 DNA: TGTGCCAGCAGCTTAGATGGGGCGCGCGGGGAGACCCAGTACTTC.